This entry features one TCR beta chain sequence. The CDR3 covers 15 residues. The germline V gene encodes CDR1 SNHLY and CDR2 FYNNEI. V trimming: 8 bases; J trimming: 0 bases; junction bases outside the gene matches: 4. The record originates from a study of control samples from healthy donors and cancer patients. Clones were read by immunoSEQ multiplex PCR, and TCRdb kept only the in-frame ones, dropping some. The sample carries over 65,000 clones, roughly nine tenths recorded once. Sequencing was performed on PBMCs. This chain links TRBV2 with TRBJ2-6; 7 positions match TRBD1. This sequence originates from a woman in her fifties or sixties with colorectal cancer. The CDR3 reads CASDRASSGANVLTF. DNA of the CDR3: TGTGCCAGCGACAGGGCAAGCTCTGGGGCCAACGTCCTGACTTTC.